The rows below give T cell receptor beta chains drawn from one sample of a study of PD-1 blockade in classical Hodgkin lymphoma. Sequencing was performed with immunoSEQ multiplex PCR; in TCRdb, only in-frame clones are kept and a portion is missing. The table lists 31,000 or so clones, 70% to 85% of them singletons, with less than 4% in the top ten. Source: peripheral blood mononuclear cells (PBMCs), taken before the second cycle of nivolumab. The source is a human donor with classical Hodgkin lymphoma. The CDR3 runs from the conserved cysteine through the conserved F or W. The D gene is left open where the match is weak. Part of the rows lack a size; the others show once, few, many or a class for expanded clones.

j_call cdr3_length d_call v_call clone_size cdr3_aa cdr3_nt
TRBJ2-7 14 TRBD1 TRBV11-2 - CASTHKRDSYEQYF TGTGCCAGCACCCACAAGAGGGACAGCTACGAGCAGTACTTC
TRBJ1-4 13 - TRBV6-1 - CASTGLRNEKLFF TGTGCCAGCACAGGACTGAGGAATGAAAAACTGTTTTTT
TRBJ2-1 11 - TRBV2 - CASSSYNEQFF TGTGCCAGCAGTAGCTACAATGAGCAGTTCTTC
TRBJ2-1 17 - TRBV19 - CASSIDPRQVSGNEQFF TGTGCCAGTAGTATCGATCCGAGACAGGTCTCAGGCAATGAGCAGTTCTTC
TRBJ1-2 14 TRBD1 TRBV6-6 - CASSPGQAIYGYTF TGTGCCAGCAGTCCCGGACAGGCCATCTATGGCTACACCTTC
TRBJ2-1 16 TRBD2 TRBV18 few CASSPGTSGGANEQFF TGTGCCAGCTCACCCGGGACTAGCGGGGGGGCCAATGAGCAGTTCTTC
TRBJ1-5 14 - TRBV6-6 - CASTPWDSNQPQHF TGTGCCAGCACCCCGTGGGATAGCAATCAGCCCCAGCATTTT
TRBJ1-1 14 TRBD1 TRBV11-2 medium-sized CASRQGTGNTEAFF TGTGCCAGCCGACAGGGGACGGGGAACACTGAAGCTTTCTTT
TRBJ1-2 13 - TRBV6-1 - CASSELENYGYTF TGTGCCAGCAGTGAACTTGAAAACTATGGCTACACCTTC
TRBJ2-5 14 - TRBV27 - CASSWARGGETQYF TGTGCCAGCAGTTGGGCCAGGGGAGGGGAGACCCAGTACTTC
TRBJ1-2 17 - TRBV5-6 - CASSLWASGTSNYGYTF TGTGCCAGCAGCTTGTGGGCCTCTGGCACCAGTAACTATGGCTACACCTTC
TRBJ1-2 14 TRBD1 TRBV6-5 once CASSYSGQLNGYTF TGTGCCAGCAGTTACTCGGGACAGTTGAACGGCTACACCTTC
TRBJ2-5 15 - TRBV19 - CASSIIPPYQETQYF TGTGCCAGTAGTATAATCCCTCCGTACCAAGAGACCCAGTACTTC
TRBJ2-5 14 TRBD2 TRBV9 once CASSVSGGTETQYF TGTGCCAGCAGCGTTAGCGGGGGTACAGAGACCCAGTACTTC
TRBJ1-2 14 - TRBV4-3 - CASSQEWGSSGYTF TGCGCCAGCAGCCAAGAATGGGGTAGTAGTGGCTACACCTTC
TRBJ2-5 12 - TRBV18 - CASSPPTGTQYF TGTGCCAGCTCACCCCCCACGGGGACCCAGTACTTC
TRBJ1-2 14 - TRBV25-1 - CASSEIGGTTGYTF TGTGCCAGCAGTGAGATTGGTGGGACAACTGGCTACACCTTC
TRBJ2-3 17 TRBD2 TRBV28 - CASSSLGLAEARGTQYF TGTGCCAGCAGTTCTCTAGGACTAGCGGAAGCTCGTGGTACGCAGTATTTT
TRBJ2-3 14 TRBD2 TRBV10-2 - CASSGLAGTDTQYF TGCGCCAGCAGTGGACTAGCGGGGACAGATACGCAGTATTTT
TRBJ2-5 14 - TRBV7-9 - CASSLRSGVETQYF TGTGCCAGCAGCTTAAGGTCAGGGGTCGAGACCCAGTACTTC
TRBJ1-2 13 - TRBV7-9 - CASSLAAGDGYTF TGTGCCAGCAGCTTAGCGGCAGGCGATGGCTACACCTTC
TRBJ2-3 12 - TRBV30 - CASGLDTDTQYF TGTGCCTCAGGGCTGGACACAGATACGCAGTATTTT
TRBJ1-1 14 - TRBV11-1 - CASSWSIMNTEAFF TGTGCCAGCAGCTGGAGCATCATGAACACTGAAGCTTTCTTT
TRBJ1-1 14 - TRBV5-1 - CASRPQGGNTEAFF TGCGCCAGCAGACCACAGGGCGGGAACACTGAAGCTTTCTTT
TRBJ1-4 14 TRBD1 TRBV2 - CASRIGTGNEKLFF TGTGCCAGTAGAATCGGGACAGGGAATGAAAAACTGTTTTTT
TRBJ1-4 12 TRBD1 TRBV2 - CASSDRGEKLFF TGTGCCAGCAGTGACAGGGGGGAAAAACTGTTTTTT
TRBJ2-7 15 - TRBV7-3 once CASSLGVRAGYEQYF TGTGCCAGCAGCTTAGGAGTCCGGGCGGGCTACGAGCAGTACTTC
TRBJ2-7 17 - TRBV5-6 few CASSLWPGWTAAYEQYF TGTGCCAGCAGCTTGTGGCCTGGGTGGACCGCGGCCTACGAGCAGTACTTC
TRBJ1-5 13 - TRBV7-2 - CASSFDLNQPQHF TGTGCCAGCAGCTTTGACCTGAATCAGCCCCAGCATTTT
TRBJ2-7 16 TRBD2 TRBV27 few CASSRTSGGSSYEQYF TGTGCCAGCAGCCGGACTAGCGGGGGTAGCTCCTACGAGCAGTACTTC
TRBJ2-7 15 - TRBV7-9 medium-sized CASSADGLYPYEQYF TGTGCCAGCAGCGCCGACGGACTCTACCCCTACGAGCAGTACTTC
TRBJ1-6 15 TRBD1 TRBV18 - CASSPRAGGNSPLHF TGTGCCAGCTCACCACGGGCAGGGGGCAATTCACCCCTCCACTTT
TRBJ2-3 15 - TRBV7-2 - CASSFFGGYTDTQYF TGTGCCAGCAGCTTCTTTGGTGGATACACAGATACGCAGTATTTT
TRBJ1-1 14 - TRBV7-3 - CASSLTGPNTEAFF TGTGCCAGCAGCCTCACAGGGCCTAACACTGAAGCTTTCTTT
TRBJ2-2 15 - TRBV11-2 few CASSLITVNTGELFF TGTGCCAGCAGCTTAATCACGGTGAACACCGGGGAGCTGTTTTTT
TRBJ2-1 15 - TRBV7-6 - CASSTSGTRSGEQFF TGTGCCAGCAGCACGTCCGGGACGCGCAGTGGGGAGCAGTTCTTC
TRBJ2-3 18 TRBD2 TRBV6-1 - CASSDAALAGGRTDTQYF TGTGCCAGCAGTGATGCAGCGCTAGCGGGGGGCCGCACAGATACGCAGTATTTT
TRBJ2-7 14 TRBD2 TRBV6-6 - CASSYNYGREQVHF TGTGCCAGCAGTTACAACTATGGGAGGGAACAAGTACACTTC
TRBJ1-2 17 TRBD1 TRBV27 - CASSLRGGQGANYGYTF TGTGCCAGCAGTTTAAGGGGTGGACAGGGGGCTAACTATGGCTACACCTTC
TRBJ1-3 15 - TRBV6-1 - CATREFQGYRNTIYF TGTGCCACACGAGAGTTCCAGGGTTACAGAAACACCATATATTTT
TRBJ2-1 14 - TRBV18 - CASSPPNRNNEQFF TGTGCCAGCTCACCCCCGAACAGAAACAATGAGCAGTTCTTC
TRBJ2-1 13 - TRBV7-2 once CASSLVPGEMQFF TGTGCCAGCAGCTTAGTGCCGGGAGAGATGCAGTTCTTC
TRBJ2-3 15 TRBD2 TRBV4-2 - CASSQSAGGTDTQYF TGTGCCAGCAGCCAATCGGCGGGGGGGACAGATACGCAGTATTTT
TRBJ2-3 14 - TRBV6-4 - CASRGGGGADTQYF TGTGCCAGCAGGGGAGGTGGGGGGGCGGATACGCAGTATTTT